This T cell receptor beta chain was observed in a study of cytomegalovirus exposure and HLA in healthy donors. Broader study findings: By HLA locus, TCR association rates varied in a later analysis, with DRB1 showing the most and HLA-C the fewest. In a later analysis, a genetic analysis reported fewer productive-TCR N-insertions in an Asian-associated ancestry cluster than the cohort average. Researchers counted roughly 150 TCR beta chains as cytomegalovirus-associated.

In the PCR, 60 Vbeta and 13 Jbeta primers were used. As originally analysed: It was a later analysis that counted around 85 million unique TCR beta chains, of which some 12 million were shared. Repertoires were generated with immunoSEQ multiplex PCR, while TCRdb's copy carries only in-frame clones and drops some. For V, J and clone size, that table is used; D and trimming come from the DNA. The sample comprises approximately 140,000 clones, roughly four fifths of which are singletons, and approximately 2.3% rests with the top ten. Germline loops: CDR1 LGHNA, CDR2 YSLEER. The V end was cut by 3 bases, the J end by 7 bases, with 16 bases between. This CDR3 has 15 residues. Points on this clone: Antigen: not known.

This TCR derives from a male donor in good health and CMV-seronegative. Material for sequencing was PBMCs. The chain couples TRBV4-3 to TRBJ1-5, with D possibly TRBD1 on 6 matching bases. The CDR3 loop reads CASSQAVQGGQPQHF. CDR3 bases: TGCGCCAGCAGCCAGGCGGTACAGGGTGGACAGCCCCAGCATTTT.